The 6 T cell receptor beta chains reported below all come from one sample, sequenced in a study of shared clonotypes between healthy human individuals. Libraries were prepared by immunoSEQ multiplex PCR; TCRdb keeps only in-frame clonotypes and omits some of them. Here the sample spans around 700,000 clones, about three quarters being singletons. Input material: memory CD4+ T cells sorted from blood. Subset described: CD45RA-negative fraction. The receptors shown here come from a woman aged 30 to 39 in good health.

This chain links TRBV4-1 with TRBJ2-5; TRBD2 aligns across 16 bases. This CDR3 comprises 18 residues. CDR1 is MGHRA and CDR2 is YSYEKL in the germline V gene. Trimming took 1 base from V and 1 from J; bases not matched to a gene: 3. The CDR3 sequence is CASSQAGLAGGVQETQYF. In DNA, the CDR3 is TGCGCCAGCAGCCAAGCGGGACTAGCGGGAGGGGTCCAAGAGACCCAGTACTTC.

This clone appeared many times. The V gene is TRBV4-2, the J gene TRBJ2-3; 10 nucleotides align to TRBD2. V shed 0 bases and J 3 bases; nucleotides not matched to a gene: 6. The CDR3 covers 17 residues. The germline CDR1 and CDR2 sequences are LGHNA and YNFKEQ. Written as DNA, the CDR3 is TGTGCCAGCAGCCAAGATCTGGCTAGCGGGAGAACAGATACGCAGTATTTT. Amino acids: CASSQDLASGRTDTQYF.

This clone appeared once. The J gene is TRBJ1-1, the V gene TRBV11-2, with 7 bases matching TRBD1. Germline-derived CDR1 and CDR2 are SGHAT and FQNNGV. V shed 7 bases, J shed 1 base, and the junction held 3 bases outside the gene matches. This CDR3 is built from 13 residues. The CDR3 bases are TGTGCCAGCAAGGGACAGCCGAACACTGAAGCTTTCTTT. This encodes CASKGQPNTEAFF.

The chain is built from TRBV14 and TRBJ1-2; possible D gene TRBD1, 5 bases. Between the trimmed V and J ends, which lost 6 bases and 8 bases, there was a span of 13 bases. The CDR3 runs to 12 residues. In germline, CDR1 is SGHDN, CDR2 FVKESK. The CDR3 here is CASSRLPGGYTF. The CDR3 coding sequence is TGTGCCAGCAGTCGCCTGCCAGGGGGCTACACCTTC.

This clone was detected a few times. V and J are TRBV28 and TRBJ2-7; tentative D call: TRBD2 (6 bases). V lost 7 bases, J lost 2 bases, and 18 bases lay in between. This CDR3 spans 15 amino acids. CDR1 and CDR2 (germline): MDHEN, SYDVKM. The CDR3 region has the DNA TGTGCCAGCAAAGGCGCCGGGGGAGGAACCTACGAGCAGTACTTC. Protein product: CASKGAGGGTYEQYF.

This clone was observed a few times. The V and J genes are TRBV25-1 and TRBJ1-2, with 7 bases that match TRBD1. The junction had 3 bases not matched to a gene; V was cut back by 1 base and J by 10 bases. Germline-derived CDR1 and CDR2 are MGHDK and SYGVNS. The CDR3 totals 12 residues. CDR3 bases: TGTGCCAGCAGTGAATTCGACAGGGCCTACACCTTC. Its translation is CASSEFDRAYTF.